The TCR beta chain under discussion was sequenced for a study of T cell repertoires in cytomegalovirus infection. Study details: Public TCR beta signatures provided an indication of both CMV infection and a matching HLA type.

TCRdb used MiXCR to reprocess the reads, holding one entry per CDR3 protein. The sample lists 450,000 to 600,000 distinct CDR3 sequences, about two fifths seen once, with roughly two fifths in the top ten. Study conclusions and caveats: Carriers of CMV and the relevant HLA type were discriminated by public TCR beta frequency. Ex vivo, HLA-C-restricted CMV-specific TCR beta clonotypes prevailed over the rest of the response.

In regard to this clonotype: The target antigen is unknown.

The TCR was taken from a human donor in good health (CMV status not recorded). Some clones in this sample may be carry-over from other donors' samples. The specimen was cultured PBMCs, collected from culture after CMV antigen stimulation.

In nucleotides, the CDR3 is TGTGCCAGCAGCTTTCCCCGGGGACAGTCGTACACCGGGGAGCTGTTTTTT. Its protein is CASSFPRGQSYTGELFF. The rearrangement joins TRBV7-2 to TRBJ2-2; 7 bases align to TRBD1. Losses at the gene ends were 3 bases for V and 3 bases for J; bases not matched to a gene: 10. The length of the CDR3 is 17 residues. Germline CDR1 SGHTA, CDR2 FQGNSA.